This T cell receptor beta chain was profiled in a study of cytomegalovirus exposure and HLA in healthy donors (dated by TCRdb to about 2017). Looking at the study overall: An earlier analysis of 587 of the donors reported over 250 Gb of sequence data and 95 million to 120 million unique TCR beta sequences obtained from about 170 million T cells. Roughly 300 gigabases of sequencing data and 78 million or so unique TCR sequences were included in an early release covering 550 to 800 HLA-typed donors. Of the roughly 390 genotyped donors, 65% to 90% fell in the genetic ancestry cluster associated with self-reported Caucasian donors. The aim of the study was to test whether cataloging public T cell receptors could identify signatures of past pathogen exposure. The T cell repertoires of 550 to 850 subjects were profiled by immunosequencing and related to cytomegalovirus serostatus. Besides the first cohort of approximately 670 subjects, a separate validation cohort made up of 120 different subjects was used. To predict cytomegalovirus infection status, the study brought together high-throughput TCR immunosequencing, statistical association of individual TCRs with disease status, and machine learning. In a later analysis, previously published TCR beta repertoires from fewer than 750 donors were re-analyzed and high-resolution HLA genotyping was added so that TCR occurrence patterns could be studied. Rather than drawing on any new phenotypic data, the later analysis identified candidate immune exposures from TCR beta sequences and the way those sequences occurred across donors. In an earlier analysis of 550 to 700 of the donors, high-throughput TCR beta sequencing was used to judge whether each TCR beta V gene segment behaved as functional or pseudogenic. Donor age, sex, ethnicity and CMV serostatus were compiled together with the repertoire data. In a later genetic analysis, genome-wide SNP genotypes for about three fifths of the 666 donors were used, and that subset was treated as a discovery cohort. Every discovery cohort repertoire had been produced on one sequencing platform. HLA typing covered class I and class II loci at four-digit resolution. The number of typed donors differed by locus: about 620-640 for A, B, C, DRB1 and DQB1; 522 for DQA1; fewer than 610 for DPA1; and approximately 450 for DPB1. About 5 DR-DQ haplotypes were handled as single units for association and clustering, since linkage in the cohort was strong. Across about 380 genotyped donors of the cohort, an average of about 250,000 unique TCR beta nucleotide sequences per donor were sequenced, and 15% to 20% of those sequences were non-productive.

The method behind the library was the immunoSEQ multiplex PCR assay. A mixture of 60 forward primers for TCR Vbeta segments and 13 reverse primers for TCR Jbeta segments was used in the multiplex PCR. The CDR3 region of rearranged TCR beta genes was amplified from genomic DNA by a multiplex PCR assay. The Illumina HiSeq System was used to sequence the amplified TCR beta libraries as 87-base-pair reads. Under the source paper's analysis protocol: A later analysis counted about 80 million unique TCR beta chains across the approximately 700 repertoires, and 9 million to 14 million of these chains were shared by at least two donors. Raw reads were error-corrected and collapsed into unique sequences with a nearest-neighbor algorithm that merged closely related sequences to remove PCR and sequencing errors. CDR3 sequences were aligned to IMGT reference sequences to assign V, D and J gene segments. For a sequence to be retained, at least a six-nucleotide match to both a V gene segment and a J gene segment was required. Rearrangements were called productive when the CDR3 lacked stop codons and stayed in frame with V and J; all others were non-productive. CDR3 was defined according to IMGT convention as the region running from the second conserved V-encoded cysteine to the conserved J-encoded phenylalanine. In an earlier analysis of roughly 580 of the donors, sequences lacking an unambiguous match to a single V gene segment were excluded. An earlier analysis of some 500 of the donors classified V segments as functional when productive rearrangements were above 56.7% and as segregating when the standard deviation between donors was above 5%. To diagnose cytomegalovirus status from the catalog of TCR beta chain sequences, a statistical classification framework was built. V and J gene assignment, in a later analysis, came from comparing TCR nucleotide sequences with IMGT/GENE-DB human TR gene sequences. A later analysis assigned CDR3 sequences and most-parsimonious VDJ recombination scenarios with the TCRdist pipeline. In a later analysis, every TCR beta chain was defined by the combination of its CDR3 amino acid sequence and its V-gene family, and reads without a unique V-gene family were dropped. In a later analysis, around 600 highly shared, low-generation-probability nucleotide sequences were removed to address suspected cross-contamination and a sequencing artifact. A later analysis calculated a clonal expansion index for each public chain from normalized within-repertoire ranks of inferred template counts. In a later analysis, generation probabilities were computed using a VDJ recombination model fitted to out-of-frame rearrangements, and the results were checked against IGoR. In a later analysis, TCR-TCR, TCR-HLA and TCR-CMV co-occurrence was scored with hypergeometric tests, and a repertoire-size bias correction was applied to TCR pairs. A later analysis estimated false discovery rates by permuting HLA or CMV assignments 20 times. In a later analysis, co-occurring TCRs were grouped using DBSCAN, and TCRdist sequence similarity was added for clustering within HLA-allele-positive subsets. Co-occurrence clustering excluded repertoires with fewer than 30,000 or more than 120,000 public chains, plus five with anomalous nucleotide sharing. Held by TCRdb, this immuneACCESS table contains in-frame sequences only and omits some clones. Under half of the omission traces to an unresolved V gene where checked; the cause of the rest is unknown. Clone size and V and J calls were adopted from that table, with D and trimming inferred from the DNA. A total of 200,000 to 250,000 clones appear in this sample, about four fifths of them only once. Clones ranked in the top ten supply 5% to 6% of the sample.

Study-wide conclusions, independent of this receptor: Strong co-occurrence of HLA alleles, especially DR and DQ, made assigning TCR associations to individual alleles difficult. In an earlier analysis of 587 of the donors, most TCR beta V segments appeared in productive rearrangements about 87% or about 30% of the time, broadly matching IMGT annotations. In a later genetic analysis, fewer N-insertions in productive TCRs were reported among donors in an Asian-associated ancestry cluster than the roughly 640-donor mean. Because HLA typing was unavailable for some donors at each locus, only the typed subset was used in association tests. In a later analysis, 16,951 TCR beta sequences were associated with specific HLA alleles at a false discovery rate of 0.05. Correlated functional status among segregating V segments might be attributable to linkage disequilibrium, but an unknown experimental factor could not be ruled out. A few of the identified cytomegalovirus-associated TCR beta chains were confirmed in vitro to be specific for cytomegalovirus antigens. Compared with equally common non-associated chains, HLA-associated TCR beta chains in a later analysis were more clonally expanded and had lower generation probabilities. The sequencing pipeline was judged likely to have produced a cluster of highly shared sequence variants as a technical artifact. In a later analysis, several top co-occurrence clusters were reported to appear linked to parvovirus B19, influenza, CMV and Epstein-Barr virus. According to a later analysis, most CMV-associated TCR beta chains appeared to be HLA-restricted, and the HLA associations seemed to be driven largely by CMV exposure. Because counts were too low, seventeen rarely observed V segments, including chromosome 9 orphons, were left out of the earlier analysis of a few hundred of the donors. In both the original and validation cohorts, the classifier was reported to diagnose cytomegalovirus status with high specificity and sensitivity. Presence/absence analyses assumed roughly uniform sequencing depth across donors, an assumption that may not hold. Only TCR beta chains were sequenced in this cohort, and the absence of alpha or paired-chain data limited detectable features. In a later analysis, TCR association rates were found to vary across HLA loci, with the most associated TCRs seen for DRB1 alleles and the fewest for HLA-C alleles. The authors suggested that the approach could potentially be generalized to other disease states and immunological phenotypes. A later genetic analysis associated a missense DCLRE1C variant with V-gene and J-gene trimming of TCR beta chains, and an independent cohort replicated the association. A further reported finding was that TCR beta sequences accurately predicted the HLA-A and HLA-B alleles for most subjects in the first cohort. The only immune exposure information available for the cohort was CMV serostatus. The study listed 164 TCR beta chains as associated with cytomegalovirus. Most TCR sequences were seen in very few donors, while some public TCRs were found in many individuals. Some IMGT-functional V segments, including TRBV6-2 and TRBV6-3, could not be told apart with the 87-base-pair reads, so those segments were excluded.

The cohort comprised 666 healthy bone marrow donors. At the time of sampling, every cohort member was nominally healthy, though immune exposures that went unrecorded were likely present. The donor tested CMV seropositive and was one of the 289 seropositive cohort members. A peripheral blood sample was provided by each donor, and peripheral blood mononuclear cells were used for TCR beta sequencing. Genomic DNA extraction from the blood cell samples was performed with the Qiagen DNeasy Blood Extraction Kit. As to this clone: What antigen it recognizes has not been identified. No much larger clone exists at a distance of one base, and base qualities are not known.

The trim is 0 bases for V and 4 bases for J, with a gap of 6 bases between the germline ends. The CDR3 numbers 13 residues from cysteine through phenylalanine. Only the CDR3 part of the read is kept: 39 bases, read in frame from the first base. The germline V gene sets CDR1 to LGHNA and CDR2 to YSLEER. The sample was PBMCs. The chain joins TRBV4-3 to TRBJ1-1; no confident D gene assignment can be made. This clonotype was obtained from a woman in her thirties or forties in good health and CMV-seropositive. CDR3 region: CASSQDEGTEAFF. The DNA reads TGCGCCAGCAGCCAAGACGAGGGCACTGAAGCTTTCTTT.